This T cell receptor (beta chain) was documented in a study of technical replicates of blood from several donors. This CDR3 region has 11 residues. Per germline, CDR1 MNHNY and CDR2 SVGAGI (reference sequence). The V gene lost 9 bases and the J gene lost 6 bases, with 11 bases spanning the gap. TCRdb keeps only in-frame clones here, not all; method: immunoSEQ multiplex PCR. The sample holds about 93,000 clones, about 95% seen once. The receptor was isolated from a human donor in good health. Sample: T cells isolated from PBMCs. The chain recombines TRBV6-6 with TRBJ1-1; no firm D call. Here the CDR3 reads CASSSGSEAFF. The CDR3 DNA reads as TGTGCCAGTAGCTCTGGGTCTGAAGCTTTCTTT.